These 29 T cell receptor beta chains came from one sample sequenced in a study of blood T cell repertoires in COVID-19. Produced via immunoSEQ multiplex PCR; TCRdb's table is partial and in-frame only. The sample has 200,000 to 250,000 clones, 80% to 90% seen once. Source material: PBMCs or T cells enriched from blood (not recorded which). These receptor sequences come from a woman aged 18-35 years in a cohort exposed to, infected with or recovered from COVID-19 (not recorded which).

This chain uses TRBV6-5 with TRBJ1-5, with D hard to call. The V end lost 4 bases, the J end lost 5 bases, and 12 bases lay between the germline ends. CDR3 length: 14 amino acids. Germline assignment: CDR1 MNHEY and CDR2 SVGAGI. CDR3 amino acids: CASSSRMLHQPQHF. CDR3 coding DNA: TGTGCCAGCAGTTCGAGGATGCTCCATCAGCCCCAGCATTTT.

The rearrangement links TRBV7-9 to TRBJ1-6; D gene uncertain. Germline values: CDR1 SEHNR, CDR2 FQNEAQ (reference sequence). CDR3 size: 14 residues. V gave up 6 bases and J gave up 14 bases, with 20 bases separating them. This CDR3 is CASSLGGNGATLHF. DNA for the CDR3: TGTGCCAGCAGTTTGGGAGGGAACGGCGCGACCCTCCACTTT.

CDR3 DNA: TGTGCCAGCTCAAGGGACAGGGTCGTCACTGAAGCTTTCTTT. Encoded protein: CASSRDRVVTEAFF. This chain uses TRBV18 with TRBJ1-1, with 9 bases identical to TRBD1. The CDR3 contains 14 residues. Germline assignment: CDR1 KGHSH and CDR2 LQKENI. The J segment lost 4 bases and the V segment lost 5 bases, leaving 5 bases of the junction unmatched. Variable domain in full (rest from reference TRBV18 and TRBJ1-1): NAGVMQNPRHLVRRRGQEARLRCSPMKGHSHVYWYRQLPEEGLKFMVYLQKENIIDESGMPKERFSAEFPKEGPSILRIQQVVRGDSAAYFCASSRDRVVTEAFFGQGTRLTVV.

The CDR3 loop is CASRERMFVYEQYF. Here the CDR3 DNA reads TGTGCCAGCAGGGAGCGGATGTTTGTGTACGAGCAGTACTTC. This chain uses TRBV6-5 with TRBJ2-7, with a possible D match to TRBD2 (5 bases). Per germline, CDR1 MNHEY and CDR2 SVGAGI. The CDR3 spans 14 residues. The V gene lost 6 bases and the J gene lost 4 bases, with 16 bases spanning the gap.

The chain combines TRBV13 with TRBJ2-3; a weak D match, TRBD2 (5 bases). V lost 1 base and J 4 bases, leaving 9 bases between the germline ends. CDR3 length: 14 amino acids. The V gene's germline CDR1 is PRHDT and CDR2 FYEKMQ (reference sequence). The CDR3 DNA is TGTGCCAGCAGCTTAGAGGGAGCTCCAGATACGCAGTATTTT. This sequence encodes CASSLEGAPDTQYF.

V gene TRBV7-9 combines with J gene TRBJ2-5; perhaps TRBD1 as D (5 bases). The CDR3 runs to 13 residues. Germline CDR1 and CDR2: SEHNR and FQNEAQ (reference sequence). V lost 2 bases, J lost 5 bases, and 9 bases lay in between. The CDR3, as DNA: TGTGCCAGCAGCTTACAGGGATCCGAGACCCAGTACTTC. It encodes CASSLQGSETQYF.

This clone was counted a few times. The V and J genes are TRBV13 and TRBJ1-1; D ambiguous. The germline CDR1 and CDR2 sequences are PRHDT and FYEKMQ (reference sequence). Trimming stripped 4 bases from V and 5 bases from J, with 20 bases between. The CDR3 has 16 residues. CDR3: CASSSPSTGFETEAFF. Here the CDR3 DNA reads TGTGCCAGCAGCTCCCCGTCGACCGGGTTTGAGACTGAAGCTTTCTTT.

The CDR3: CASSFRGANEQFF. The DNA of the CDR3 is TGTGCCAGCAGCTTCCGGGGGGCCAATGAGCAGTTCTTC. V and J are TRBV7-9 and TRBJ2-1; TRBD2 is a possible D gene (7 bases). CDR1 is SEHNR and CDR2 is FQNEAQ in the germline V gene (reference sequence). This CDR3 comprises 13 residues. Trimming stripped 3 bases from V and 6 bases from J, with 9 bases between.

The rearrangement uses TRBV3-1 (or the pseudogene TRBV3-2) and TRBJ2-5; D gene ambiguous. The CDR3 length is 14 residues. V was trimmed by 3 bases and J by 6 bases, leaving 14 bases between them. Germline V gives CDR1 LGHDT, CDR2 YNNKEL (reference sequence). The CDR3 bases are TGTGCCAGCAGCCAGGAGATCTCTCCCAAGACCCAGTACTTC. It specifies CASSQEISPKTQYF.

CDR3 residues: CASSLGDSSGANVLTF. CDR3 DNA sequence: TGTGCCAGCAGCTTGGGGGACAGCTCTGGGGCCAACGTCCTGACTTTC. The chain employs TRBV5-4 and TRBJ2-6, with TRBD1 matching 7 bases. The germline CDR1 and CDR2 sequences are SGHNT and YYREEE (reference sequence). The CDR3 runs to 16 residues. V was clipped by 0 bases and J by 0 bases; unmatched bases: 0.

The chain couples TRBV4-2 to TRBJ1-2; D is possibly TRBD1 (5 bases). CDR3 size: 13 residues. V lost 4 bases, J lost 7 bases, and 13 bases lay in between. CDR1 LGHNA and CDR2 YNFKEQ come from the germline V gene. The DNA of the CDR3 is TGTGCCAGCAGCCCTAAGGGAGGGGCTGGCTACACCTTC. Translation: CASSPKGGAGYTF.

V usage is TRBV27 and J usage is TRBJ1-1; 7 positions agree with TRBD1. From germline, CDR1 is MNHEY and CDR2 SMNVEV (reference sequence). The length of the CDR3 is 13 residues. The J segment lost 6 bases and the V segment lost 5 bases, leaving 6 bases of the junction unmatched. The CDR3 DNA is TGTGCCAGCAGTGTAAACAGGGGAGCTGAAGCTTTCTTT. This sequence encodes CASSVNRGAEAFF.

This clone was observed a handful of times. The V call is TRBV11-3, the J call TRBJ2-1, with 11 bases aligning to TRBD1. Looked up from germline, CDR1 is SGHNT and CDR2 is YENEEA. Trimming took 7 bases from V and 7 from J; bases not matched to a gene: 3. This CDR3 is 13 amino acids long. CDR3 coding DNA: TGTGCCAGCAAGGGACAGGGGGGGAATGAGCAGTTCTTC. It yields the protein CASKGQGGNEQFF.

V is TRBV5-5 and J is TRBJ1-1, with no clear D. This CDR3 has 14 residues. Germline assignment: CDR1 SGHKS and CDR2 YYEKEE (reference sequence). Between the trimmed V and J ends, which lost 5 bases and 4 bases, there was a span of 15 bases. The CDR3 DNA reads TGTGCCAGCAGATTCAACCCGGGAGGCACTGAAGCTTTCTTT. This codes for CASRFNPGGTEAFF.

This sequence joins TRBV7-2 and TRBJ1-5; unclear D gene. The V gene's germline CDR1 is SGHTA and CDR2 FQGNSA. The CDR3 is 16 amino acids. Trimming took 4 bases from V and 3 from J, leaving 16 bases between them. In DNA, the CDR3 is TGTGCCAGCAGCTCGAGGACCCCAGCGGTCAATCAGCCCCAGCATTTT. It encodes CASSSRTPAVNQPQHF.

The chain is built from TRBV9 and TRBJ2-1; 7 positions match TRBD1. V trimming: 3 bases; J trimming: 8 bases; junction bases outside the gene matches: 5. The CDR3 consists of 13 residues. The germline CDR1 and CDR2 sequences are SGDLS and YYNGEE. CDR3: CASSGGQSYEQFF. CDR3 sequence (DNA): TGTGCCAGCAGCGGGGGACAGAGCTATGAGCAGTTCTTC.

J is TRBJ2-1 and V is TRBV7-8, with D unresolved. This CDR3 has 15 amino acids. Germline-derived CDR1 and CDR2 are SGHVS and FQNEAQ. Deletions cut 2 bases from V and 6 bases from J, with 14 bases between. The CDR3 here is CASSLSRFWANEQFF. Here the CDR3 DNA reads TGTGCCAGCAGCTTAAGCAGGTTCTGGGCCAATGAGCAGTTCTTC.

CDR3 nucleotides: TGTGCCAGCAGCTTCACGGGTCATAACACCGGGGAGCTGTTTTTT. Translating it yields CASSFTGHNTGELFF. The rearrangement links TRBV7-3 to TRBJ2-2; D is undetermined. Trimming removed 3 bases from V and 2 bases from J, with 10 bases in between. This CDR3 has 15 amino acids. The germline CDR1 and CDR2 sequences are SGHTA and FQGTGA. Variable domain in full (rest from reference TRBV7-3 and TRBJ2-2): GAGVSQTPSNKVTEKGKYVELRCDPISGHTALYWYRQSLGQGPEFLIYFQGTGAADDSGLPNDRFFAVRPEGSVSTLKIQRTERGDSAVYLCASSFTGHNTGELFFGEGSRLTVL.

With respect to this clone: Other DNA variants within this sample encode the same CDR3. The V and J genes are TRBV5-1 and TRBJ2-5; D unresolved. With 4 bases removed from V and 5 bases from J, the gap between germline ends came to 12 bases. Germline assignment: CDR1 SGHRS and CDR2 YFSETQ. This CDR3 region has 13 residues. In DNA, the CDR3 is TGCGCCAGCAGCCTCGGGTCGACGGAGACCCAGTACTTC. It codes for CASSLGSTETQYF. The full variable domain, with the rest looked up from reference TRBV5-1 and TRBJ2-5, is KAGVTQTPRYLIKTRGQQVTLSCSPISGHRSVSWYQQTPGQGLQFLFEYFSETQRNKGNFPGRFSGRQFSNSRSEMNVSTLELGDSALYLCASSLGSTETQYFGPGTRLLVL.

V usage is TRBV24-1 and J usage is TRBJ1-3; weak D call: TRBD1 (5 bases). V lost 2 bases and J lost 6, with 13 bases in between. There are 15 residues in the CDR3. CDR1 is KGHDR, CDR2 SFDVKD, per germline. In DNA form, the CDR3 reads TGTGCCACCAGTGATTCGGGACTGCGTTCAAACACCATATATTTT. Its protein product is CATSDSGLRSNTIYF.

The CDR3 bases are TGTGCCAGCAGCTTATCCAGGGAGGGAGGAATTTACGAGCAGTACTTC. Translating it yields CASSLSREGGIYEQYF. The V call is TRBV11-1, the J call TRBJ2-7; 7 bases are shared with TRBD2. Germline CDR1 and CDR2: SGHAT and FQDESV (reference sequence). With V trimmed by 2 bases and J by 4 bases, 11 bases remained unmatched. The CDR3 spans 16 residues.

Written as DNA, the CDR3 is TGTGCCTGGAGTAGACAGGGTACCACCTACGAGCAGTACTTC. Translation gives CAWSRQGTTYEQYF. This chain uses TRBV30 with TRBJ2-7; 7 bases map to TRBD1. The V gene end was trimmed by 2 bases and the J gene end by 2 bases; junction bases not matched to a gene: 6. Germline V gives CDR1 GTSNPN, CDR2 SVGIG (reference sequence). The CDR3 is 14 residues long. Full variable domain (outside the CDR3, taken from reference TRBV30 and TRBJ2-7): SQTIHQWPATLVQPVGSPLSLECTVEGTSNPNLYWYRQAAGRGLQLLFYSVGIGQISSEVPQNLSASRPQDRQFILSSKKLLLSDSGFYLCAWSRQGTTYEQYFGPGTRLTVT.

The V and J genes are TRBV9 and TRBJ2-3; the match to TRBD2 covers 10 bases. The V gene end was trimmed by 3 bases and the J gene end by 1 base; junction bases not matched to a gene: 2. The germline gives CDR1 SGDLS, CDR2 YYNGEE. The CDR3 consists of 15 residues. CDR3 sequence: CASSAGLAGTDTQYF. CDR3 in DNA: TGTGCCAGCAGCGCCGGACTAGCGGGCACAGATACGCAGTATTTT. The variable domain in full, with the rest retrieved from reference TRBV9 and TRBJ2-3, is DSGVTQTPKHLITATGQRVTLRCSPRSGDLSVYWYQQSLDQGLQFLIQYYNGEERAKGNILERFSAQQFPDLHSELNLSSLELGDSALYFCASSAGLAGTDTQYFGPGTRLTVL.

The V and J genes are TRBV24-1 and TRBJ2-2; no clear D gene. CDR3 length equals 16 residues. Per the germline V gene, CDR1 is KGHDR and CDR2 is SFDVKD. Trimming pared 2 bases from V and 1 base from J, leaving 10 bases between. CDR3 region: CATSDYGAGNTGELFF. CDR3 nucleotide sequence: TGTGCCACCAGTGATTATGGTGCAGGGAACACCGGGGAGCTGTTTTTT.

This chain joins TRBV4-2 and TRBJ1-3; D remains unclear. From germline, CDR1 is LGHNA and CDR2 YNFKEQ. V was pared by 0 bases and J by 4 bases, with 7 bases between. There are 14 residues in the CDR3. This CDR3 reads CASSQEGGGNTIYF. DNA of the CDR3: TGTGCCAGCAGCCAAGAGGGAGGGGGAAACACCATATATTTT.

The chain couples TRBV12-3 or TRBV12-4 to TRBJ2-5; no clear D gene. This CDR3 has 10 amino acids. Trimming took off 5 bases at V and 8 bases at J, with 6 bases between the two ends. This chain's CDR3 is CASSGRTQYF. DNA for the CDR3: TGTGCCAGCAGTGGTAGAACCCAGTACTTC.

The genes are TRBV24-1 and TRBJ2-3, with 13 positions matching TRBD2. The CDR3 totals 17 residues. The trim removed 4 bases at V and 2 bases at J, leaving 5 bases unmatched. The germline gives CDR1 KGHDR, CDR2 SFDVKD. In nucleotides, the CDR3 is TGTGCCACCAGTGACCCCGGGACTAGCGGGACCACAGATACGCAGTATTTT. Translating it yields CATSDPGTSGTTDTQYF.

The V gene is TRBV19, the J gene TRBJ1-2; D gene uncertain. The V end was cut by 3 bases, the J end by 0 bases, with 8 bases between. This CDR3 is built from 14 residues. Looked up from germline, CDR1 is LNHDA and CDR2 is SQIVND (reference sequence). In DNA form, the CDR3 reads TGTGCCAGTAGTATTAACAGAGCTAACTATGGCTACACCTTC. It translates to CASSINRANYGYTF.

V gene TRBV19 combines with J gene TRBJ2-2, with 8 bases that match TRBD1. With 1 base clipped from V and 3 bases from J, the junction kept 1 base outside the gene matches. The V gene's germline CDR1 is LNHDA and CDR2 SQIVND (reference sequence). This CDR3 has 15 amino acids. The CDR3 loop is CASSIGTGYTGELFF. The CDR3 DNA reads TGTGCCAGTAGTATAGGGACAGGGTACACCGGGGAGCTGTTTTTT.